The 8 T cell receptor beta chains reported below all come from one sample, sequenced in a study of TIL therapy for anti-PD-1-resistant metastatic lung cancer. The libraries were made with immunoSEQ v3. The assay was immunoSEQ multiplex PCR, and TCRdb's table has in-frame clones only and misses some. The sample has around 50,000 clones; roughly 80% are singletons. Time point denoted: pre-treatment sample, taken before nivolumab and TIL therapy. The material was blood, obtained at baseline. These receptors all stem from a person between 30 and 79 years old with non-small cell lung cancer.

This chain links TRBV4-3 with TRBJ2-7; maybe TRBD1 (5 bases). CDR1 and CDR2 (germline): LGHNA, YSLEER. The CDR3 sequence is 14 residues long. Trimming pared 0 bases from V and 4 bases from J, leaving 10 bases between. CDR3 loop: CASSQDRVGYEQYF. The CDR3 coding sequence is TGCGCCAGCAGCCAAGACAGGGTGGGGTACGAGCAGTACTTC.

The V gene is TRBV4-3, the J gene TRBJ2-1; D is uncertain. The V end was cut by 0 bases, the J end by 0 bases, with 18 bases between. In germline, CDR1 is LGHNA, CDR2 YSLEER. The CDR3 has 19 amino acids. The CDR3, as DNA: TGCGCCAGCAGCCAAGATTTGGAACAAGAGTTTTCCTCCTACAATGAGCAGTTCTTC. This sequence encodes CASSQDLEQEFSSYNEQFF.

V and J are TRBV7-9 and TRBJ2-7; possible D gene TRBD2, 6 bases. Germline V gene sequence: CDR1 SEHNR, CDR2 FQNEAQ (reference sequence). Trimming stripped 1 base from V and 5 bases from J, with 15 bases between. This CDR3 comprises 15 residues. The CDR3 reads CASSLVGGSWDEQYF. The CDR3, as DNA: TGTGCCAGCAGCTTAGTTGGGGGGTCTTGGGACGAGCAGTACTTC.

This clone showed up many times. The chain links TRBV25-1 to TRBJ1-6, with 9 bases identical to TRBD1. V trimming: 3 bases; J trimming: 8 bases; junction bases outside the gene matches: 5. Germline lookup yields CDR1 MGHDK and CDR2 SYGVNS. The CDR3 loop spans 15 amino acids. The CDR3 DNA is TGTGCCAGCAGTGACCGGGACAGGGTGGATTCACCCCTCCACTTT. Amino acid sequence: CASSDRDRVDSPLHF.

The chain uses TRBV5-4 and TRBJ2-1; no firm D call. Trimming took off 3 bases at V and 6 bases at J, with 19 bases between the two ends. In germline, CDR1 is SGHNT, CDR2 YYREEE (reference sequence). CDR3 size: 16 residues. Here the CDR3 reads CASSSLRASRANEQFF. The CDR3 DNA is TGTGCCAGCAGCTCTCTCCGGGCGAGTAGAGCCAATGAGCAGTTCTTC.

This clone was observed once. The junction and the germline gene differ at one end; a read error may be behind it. Here the CDR3 DNA reads TGTGCCAGCAGTTACTCGAATGAGCCGGGTCTCAGAGAGACCCAGTACTTC. As protein: CASSYSNEPGLRETQYF. The chain recombines TRBV6-4 with TRBJ2-5, with no clear D. Germline CDR1 MRHNA, CDR2 SNTAGT. The CDR3 contains 17 residues.

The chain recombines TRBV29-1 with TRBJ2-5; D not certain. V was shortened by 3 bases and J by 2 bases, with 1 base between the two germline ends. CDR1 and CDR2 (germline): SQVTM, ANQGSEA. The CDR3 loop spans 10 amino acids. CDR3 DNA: TGCAGCGTTGATCAAGAGACCCAGTACTTC. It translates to CSVDQETQYF. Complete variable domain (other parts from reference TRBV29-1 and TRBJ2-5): SAVISQKPSRDICQRGTSLTIQCQVDSQVTMMFWYRQQPGQSLTLIATANQGSEATYESGFVIDKFPISRPNLTFSTLTVSNMSPEDSSIYLCSVDQETQYFGPGTRLLVL.

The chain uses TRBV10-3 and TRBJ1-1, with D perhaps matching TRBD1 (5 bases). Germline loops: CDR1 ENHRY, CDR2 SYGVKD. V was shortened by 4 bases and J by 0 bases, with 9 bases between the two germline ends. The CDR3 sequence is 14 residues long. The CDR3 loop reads CAISATEMNTEAFF. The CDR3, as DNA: TGTGCCATCAGTGCGACAGAAATGAACACTGAAGCTTTCTTT.